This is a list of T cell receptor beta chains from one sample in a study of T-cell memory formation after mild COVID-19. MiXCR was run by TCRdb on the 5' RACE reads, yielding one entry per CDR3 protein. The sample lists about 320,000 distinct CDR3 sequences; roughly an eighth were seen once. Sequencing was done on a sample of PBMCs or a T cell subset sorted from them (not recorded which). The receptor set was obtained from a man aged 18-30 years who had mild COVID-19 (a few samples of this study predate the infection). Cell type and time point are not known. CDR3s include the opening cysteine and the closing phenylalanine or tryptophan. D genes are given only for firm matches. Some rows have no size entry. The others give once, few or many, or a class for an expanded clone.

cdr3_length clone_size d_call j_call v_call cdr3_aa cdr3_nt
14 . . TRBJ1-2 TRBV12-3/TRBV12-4 CASSLHGKAYGYTF TGTGCCAGCAGTTTACACGGTAAAGCCTATGGCTACACCTTC
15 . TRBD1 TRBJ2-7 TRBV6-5 CASRISGTVTYEQYF TGTGCCAGCAGGATCTCCGGGACAGTCACTTACGAGCAGTACTTC
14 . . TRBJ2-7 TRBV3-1 CASSQGGTTYEQYF TGTGCCAGCAGCCAAGGCGGGACCACCTACGAGCAGTACTTC
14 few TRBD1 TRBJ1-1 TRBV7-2 CASSLADRGRGAFF TGTGCCAGCAGCTTAGCGGACAGGGGGCGGGGAGCTTTCTTT
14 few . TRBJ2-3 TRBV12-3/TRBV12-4 CASRPGRRPDTQYF TGTGCCAGCAGGCCGGGGCGACGACCAGATACGCAGTATTTT
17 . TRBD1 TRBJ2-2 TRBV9 CASSANEGQGMTGELFF TGTGCCAGCAGCGCGAATGAGGGACAGGGGATGACCGGGGAGCTGTTTTTT
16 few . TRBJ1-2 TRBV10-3 CAISESVRGAAGGYTF TGTGCCATCAGTGAGTCGGTTCGGGGTGCGGCGGGCGGCTACACCTTC
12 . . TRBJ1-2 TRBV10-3 CAASGTDYGYTF TGTGCCGCCTCCGGGACGGATTATGGCTACACCTTC
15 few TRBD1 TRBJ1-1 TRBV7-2 CASSRSDRENTEAFF TGTGCCAGCAGCCGCTCGGACAGGGAGAACACTGAAGCTTTCTTT
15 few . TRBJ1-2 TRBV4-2 CASSQDQMVNYGYTF TGTGCCAGCAGCCAAGATCAAATGGTGAACTATGGCTACACCTTC
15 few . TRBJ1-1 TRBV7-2 CASSWGRGMNTEAFF TGTGCCAGCAGCTGGGGAAGGGGGATGAACACTGAAGCTTTCTTT
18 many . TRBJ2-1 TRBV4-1 CASSHLLYRASSYNEQFF TGCGCCAGCAGCCACCTCCTTTACAGGGCGAGCTCCTACAATGAGCAGTTCTTC